The 27 T cell receptor beta chains in this list originate from one sample, sequenced in a study of T cells in localized non-small cell lung cancer. The assay was immunoSEQ multiplex PCR, and TCRdb's table has in-frame clones only and misses some. The top ten hold around 17% of the sample, which has more than 30,000 clones, about 85% seen once. Here the sequenced sample was peripheral blood mononuclear cells, taken before any cancer treatment. Receptor source: a man aged 40 to 69 with stage III lung adenocarcinoma.

The rearrangement joins TRBV30 to TRBJ2-5; weak D call: TRBD1 (5 bases). Germline CDR1 reads GTSNPN; CDR2 reads SVGIG (reference sequence). V was shortened by 4 bases and J by 5 bases, with 17 bases between the two germline ends. The CDR3 runs to 14 residues. CDR3 coding DNA: TGTGCCTGGAATTCGTGGACAAATGGGGAGACCCAGTACTTC. Translated, it gives CAWNSWTNGETQYF.

The genes are TRBV7-9 and TRBJ1-2; unclear D gene. There are 11 residues in the CDR3. Looked up from germline, CDR1 is SEHNR and CDR2 is FQNEAQ (reference sequence). V dropped 2 bases and J dropped 13 bases, with 11 bases sitting between them. The CDR3 loop reads CASSLNADLTF. The CDR3, as DNA: TGTGCCAGCAGCTTAAATGCGGACCTCACCTTC.

This clone came up a few times. The rearrangement uses TRBV6-6 and TRBJ2-4; 7 bases align to TRBD1. CDR1 MNHNY and CDR2 SVGAGI come from the germline V gene (reference sequence). The CDR3 runs 14 residues. J lost 7 bases, V lost 5 bases, and 8 bases had no gene match. The CDR3 coding sequence is TGTGCCAGCAGTGACCCAGGGGGATGGAACATTCAGTACTTC. It specifies CASSDPGGWNIQYF.

V is TRBV28 and J is TRBJ1-5; the match to TRBD1 covers 7 bases. This CDR3 comprises 14 residues. Germline CDR1 reads MDHEN; CDR2 reads SYDVKM. Germline trimming cut 5 bases from V and 6 bases from J; bases unmatched to any gene: 7. CDR3 DNA: TGTGCCAGCAGTGTACAGGGGTCGTTTCAGCCCCAGCATTTT. This translates into CASSVQGSFQPQHF. Full variable domain (rest looked up from reference TRBV28 and TRBJ1-5): DVKVTQSSRYLVKRTGEKVFLECVQDMDHENMFWYRQDPGLGLRLIYFSYDVKMKEKGDIPEGYSVSREKKERFSLILESASTNQTSMYLCASSVQGSFQPQHFGDGTRLSIL.

This clone has more than one count but fewer than ten. The chain employs TRBV14 and TRBJ1-6, with D hard to call. Germline V CDR1 and CDR2: SGHDN, FVKESK. V was cut by 0 bases and J by 11 bases, with 5 bases left in between. This CDR3 has 12 residues. This chain's CDR3 is CASSQDRPPLHF. The CDR3 coding sequence is TGTGCCAGCAGCCAAGATCGCCCACCCCTCCACTTT.

V usage is TRBV12-2 and J usage is TRBJ2-5; the table's D call, TRBD2, was not checked against the DNA. TRBV12-2 is labeled a pseudogene. The CDR3 extends over 18 amino acids. Here the CDR3 DNA reads TGTGCAAGTCGCTTGGAAGCCTCGACTAGCGTTAAAAGCGAGACCCAGTACTTC. It translates to CASRLEASTSVKSETQYF.

This sequence joins TRBV7-2 and TRBJ2-3, with TRBD1 matching over 9 bases. Germline V gene data show CDR1 as SGHTA and CDR2 as FQGNSA. The ends lost 5 bases at V and 4 bases at J; junction bases unmatched: 4. This CDR3 is 14 amino acids long. In DNA, the CDR3 is TGTGCCAGCAGCCCCGGACAGGGGCCAGATACGCAGTATTTT. It codes for CASSPGQGPDTQYF.

This clone was seen once. The genes are TRBV18 and TRBJ1-6; D is possibly TRBD1 (6 bases). CDR3 size: 16 residues. V lost 1 base to trimming and J lost 5 bases, with 12 bases between them. Germline values: CDR1 KGHSH, CDR2 LQKENI. For the CDR3, the DNA is TGTGCCAGCTCACCACGGGAAGGGGGGAATAATTCACCCCTCCACTTT. It codes for CASSPREGGNNSPLHF.

A single count supports this clone. The chain has TRBV28 and TRBJ2-7, with 7 positions matching TRBD2. Germline values: CDR1 MDHEN, CDR2 SYDVKM. The J segment lost 2 bases and the V segment lost 2 bases, leaving 6 bases of the junction unmatched. This CDR3 spans 15 amino acids. CDR3 DNA sequence: TGTGCCAGCAGTTTACGGGGGGACCGAACCTACGAGCAGTACTTC. Its translation is CASSLRGDRTYEQYF. Together with reference TRBV28 and TRBJ2-7, the CDR3 gives the full variable domain: DVKVTQSSRYLVKRTGEKVFLECVQDMDHENMFWYRQDPGLGLRLIYFSYDVKMKEKGDIPEGYSVSREKKERFSLILESASTNQTSMYLCASSLRGDRTYEQYFGPGTRLTVT.

This chain joins TRBV6-5 and TRBJ2-1; TRBD2 aligns across 11 bases. V shed 0 bases and J 15 bases; nucleotides not matched to a gene: 10. From germline, CDR1 is MNHEY and CDR2 SVGAGI. This CDR3 comprises 15 residues. The CDR3 reads CASSYSTSGDPATFF. The CDR3 DNA reads TGTGCCAGCAGTTACTCGACTAGCGGGGACCCGGCCACGTTCTTC.

The table lists this clone with a few counts. The chain joins TRBV7-9 to TRBJ1-4; the D is unclear. The germline gives CDR1 SEHNR, CDR2 FQNEAQ (reference sequence). V was trimmed by 0 bases and J by 8 bases, leaving 10 bases between them. The CDR3 totals 14 residues. CDR3 bases: TGTGCCAGCAGCTTAGCCCGGGTCGGGGAAAAACTGTTTTTT. Translated: CASSLARVGEKLFF.

The rearrangement uses TRBV6-1 and TRBJ2-4, with no clear D. Germline CDR1 reads MNHNS; CDR2 reads SASEGT. V lost 8 bases and J lost 0, with 11 bases in between. This CDR3 has 14 amino acids. The CDR3 coding sequence is TGTGCCAGCTCTGGGGATCTAGCCAAAAACATTCAGTACTTC. This translates into CASSGDLAKNIQYF.

This chain joins TRBV5-6 and TRBJ2-7, with 7 bases identical to TRBD1. The CDR3 spans 15 residues. The ends lost 4 bases at V and 0 bases at J; junction bases unmatched: 7. Germline CDR1 is SGHDT and CDR2 is YYEEEE. CDR3 sequence reads: CASSPRQGFSYEQYF. The DNA for the CDR3 is TGTGCCAGCAGCCCGAGACAGGGATTCTCCTACGAGCAGTACTTC.

The rearrangement links TRBV5-1 to TRBJ1-3, with D maybe TRBD1 (6 bases). Germline V CDR1 and CDR2: SGHRS, YFSETQ. V lost 2 bases and J lost 0, with 9 bases in between. CDR3 length: 15 amino acids. The CDR3, as DNA: TGCGCCAGCAGCTTAACGACAGGCTCTGGAAACACCATATATTTT. Its translation is CASSLTTGSGNTIYF.

The chain couples TRBV6-5 to TRBJ1-5, with a weak D call TRBD1 (5 bases). The CDR3 covers 13 residues. CDR1 and CDR2 from the germline V gene are MNHEY and SVGAGI. Trimming took off 2 bases at V and 4 bases at J, with 6 bases between the two ends. The CDR3, as DNA: TGTGCCAGCAGTTACGACAGAAATCAGCCCCAGCATTTT. Amino acid sequence: CASSYDRNQPQHF.

The J gene is TRBJ2-1, the V gene TRBV7-2, with D possibly TRBD2 on 5 matching bases. Germline lookup yields CDR1 SGHTA and CDR2 FQGNSA. The CDR3 is made up of 16 amino acids. V dropped 3 bases and J dropped 9 bases, with 21 bases sitting between them. CDR3 sequence: CASSLPPRGSVVEQFF. The CDR3 nucleotides are TGTGCCAGCAGCTTGCCGCCTCGAGGGAGCGTGGTTGAGCAGTTCTTC.

The J gene is TRBJ1-1, the V gene TRBV5-1; no clear D gene. The CDR3 runs 13 residues. V lost 4 bases and J 1 base, leaving 8 bases between the germline ends. The germline V gene encodes CDR1 SGHRS and CDR2 YFSETQ. This chain's CDR3 is CASSILRNTEAFF. The CDR3, as DNA: TGCGCCAGCAGCATACTTAGGAACACTGAAGCTTTCTTT.

The chain links TRBV28 to TRBJ1-5; possibly TRBD1 for D (5 bases). Trimming shortened V by 2 bases and J by 2 bases, and 7 bases separated the two germline ends. Per germline, CDR1 MDHEN and CDR2 SYDVKM. This CDR3 contains 14 residues. The CDR3 DNA sequence: TGTGCCAGCAGTTTAGTCAGGGGCAATCAGCCCCAGCATTTT. It yields the protein CASSLVRGNQPQHF.

The chain has TRBV2 and TRBJ2-3; 8 nucleotides line up with TRBD2. Germline V gene data show CDR1 as SNHLY and CDR2 as FYNNEI. The CDR3 has 15 amino acids. Unmatched junction bases numbered 12, after V lost 7 bases and J lost 6 bases. This CDR3 is CASNEGLVGMDTQYF. CDR3 DNA sequence: TGTGCCAGCAACGAGGGACTAGTGGGTATGGATACGCAGTATTTT.

The V gene is TRBV4-3, the J gene TRBJ2-7; perhaps TRBD2 as D (5 bases). V was trimmed by 0 bases and J by 3 bases, leaving 9 bases between them. The length of the CDR3 is 14 residues. Germline CDR1 and CDR2: LGHNA and YSLEER. DNA of the CDR3: TGCGCCAGCAGCCAAGATATCGACTACTACGAGCAGTACTTC. Translating it yields CASSQDIDYYEQYF.

The genes are TRBV27 and TRBJ2-1, with 9 bases lining up with TRBD1. Germline V gives CDR1 MNHEY, CDR2 SMNVEV (reference sequence). The CDR3 contains 15 residues. V dropped 6 bases and J dropped 4; count of bases not matched to a gene: 7. The CDR3, as DNA: TGTGCCAGCAGACAGGGGGCGATACTATACAATGAGCAGTTCTTC. Its protein is CASRQGAILYNEQFF.

The V call is TRBV6-1, the J call TRBJ2-3; D unclear. The CDR3 spans 11 residues. In germline, CDR1 is MNHNS, CDR2 SASEGT. Trimming pared 7 bases from V and 9 bases from J, leaving 11 bases between. CDR3 DNA sequence: TGTGCCAGCACCTCAGCCAGGACGCAGTATTTT. Translation gives CASTSARTQYF.

V gene TRBV6-5 combines with J gene TRBJ1-1; 8 bases agree with TRBD1. The CDR3 has 12 residues. CDR1 and CDR2 from the germline V gene are MNHEY and SVGAGI. V was clipped by 8 bases and J by 3 bases; unmatched bases: 2. The CDR3 region is CASGQGDTEAFF. Written as DNA, the CDR3 is TGTGCCAGCGGACAGGGCGACACTGAAGCTTTCTTT.

The sample holds one count of this clone. This chain uses TRBV28 with TRBJ1-5; maybe TRBD1 (5 bases). The CDR3 spans 17 residues. Germline CDR1 MDHEN, CDR2 SYDVKM. The V and J ends lost 0 bases and 3 bases respectively, with 15 bases between them. The CDR3 spells CASSLWNRGTINQPQHF. The DNA for the CDR3 is TGTGCCAGCAGTTTATGGAACCGGGGGACGATCAATCAGCCCCAGCATTTT.

As concerns this clone: The likely explanation is a read error, given a far larger clone one base away. V is TRBV13 and J is TRBJ1-1; D possibly corresponds to TRBD1 (6 bases). CDR1 PRHDT and CDR2 FYEKMQ come from the germline V gene (reference sequence). Trimming removed 5 bases at V and 4 bases at J, with 20 bases between. The CDR3 has 16 residues. The CDR3 DNA sequence: TGTGCCAGCAGCCCAGAACAGGGATGGGGGTCCACTGAAGCTTTCTTT. The encoded protein is CASSPEQGWGSTEAFF.

The chain has TRBV27 and TRBJ2-3; D remains unclear. The CDR3 spans 17 residues. Germline assignment: CDR1 MNHEY and CDR2 SMNVEV (reference sequence). V lost 3 bases, J lost 5 bases, and 21 bases lay in between. The CDR3 here is CASSFFSPDGGRDTQYF. Written as DNA, the CDR3 is TGTGCCAGCAGTTTTTTCTCCCCCGATGGTGGGCGAGATACGCAGTATTTT.

This chain joins TRBV5-1 and TRBJ2-2, with a possible D match to TRBD2 (7 bases). This CDR3 spans 16 amino acids. Germline V lookup: CDR1 SGHRS, CDR2 YFSETQ. V was cut by 2 bases and J by 4 bases, with 15 bases left in between. Here the CDR3 DNA reads TGCGCCAGCAGCTTTACTCGGGGGGCAGGCACCGGGGAGCTGTTTTTT. This sequence encodes CASSFTRGAGTGELFF.